Below are 26 T cell receptor beta chains sequenced from a single sample in a study of T cells in localized non-small cell lung cancer (dated by TCRdb to about 2020). The library came from the immunoSEQ multiplex PCR assay. Drawn from immuneACCESS, this table holds only the in-frame rearrangements with V and J called that TCRdb kept. Clones are partly lost; checked studies trace under half to an unresolved V gene and leave the rest unexplained. This sample is represented by tens of thousands of clones; approximately 84% of them were singletons. The leading ten clones occupy less than 15% of the sample. The sample in question was peripheral blood, obtained before any cancer treatment. The source of these receptors is a female donor aged 60 or older with stage I lung adenocarcinoma.

The chain combines TRBV5-1 with TRBJ1-2; TRBD1 might be the D (5 bases). Germline V CDR1 and CDR2: SGHRS, YFSETQ. The V and J ends lost 2 bases and 6 bases respectively, with 14 bases between them. The CDR3 sequence is 14 residues long. CDR3 sequence (DNA): TGCGCCAGCAGCTTCACCGGGGGGGATCATGGCTACACCTTC. As protein: CASSFTGGDHGYTF.

This clone was seen once. V usage is TRBV5-6 and J usage is TRBJ2-3; 7 bases line up with TRBD2. J was trimmed by 1 base and V by 2 bases; bases with no gene match: 4. This CDR3 has 15 residues. CDR1 and CDR2 from the germline V gene are SGHDT and YYEEEE. The CDR3, as DNA: TGTGCCAGCAGCTTCAGGCTAGCGGGCACAGATACGCAGTATTTT. It specifies CASSFRLAGTDTQYF.

The V and J genes are TRBV2 and TRBJ2-1; D remains ambiguous. Germline loops: CDR1 SNHLY, CDR2 FYNNEI. CDR3 length: 13 amino acids. Trimming shortened V by 3 bases and J by 7 bases, and 10 bases separated the two germline ends. The CDR3 region has the DNA TGTGCCAGCAGTGACGGCGGCATAAATGAGCAGTTCTTC. Translating gives CASSDGGINEQFF. Full variable domain (outside the CDR3, taken from reference TRBV2 and TRBJ2-1): EPEVTQTPSHQVTQMGQEVILRCVPISNHLYFYWYRQILGQKVEFLVSFYNNEISEKSEIFDDQFSVERPDGSNFTLKIRSTKLEDSAMYFCASSDGGINEQFFGPGTRLTVL.

The chain employs TRBV5-1 and TRBJ2-1; D ambiguous. Trimming removed 0 bases at V and 0 bases at J, with 13 bases between. CDR1 and CDR2 from the germline V gene are SGHRS and YFSETQ. The CDR3 is 17 amino acids. The CDR3 here is CASSLAGGYSSYNEQFF. DNA of the CDR3: TGCGCCAGCAGCTTGGCAGGTGGTTACAGCTCCTACAATGAGCAGTTCTTC.

The chain recombines TRBV30 with TRBJ2-1; 8 bases agree with TRBD2. CDR1 and CDR2 (germline): GTSNPN, SVGIG (reference sequence). The CDR3 consists of 14 residues. J lost 8 bases, V lost 0 bases, and 6 bases had no gene match. The CDR3 loop reads CAWSVLSGTDEQFF. CDR3 nucleotides: TGTGCCTGGAGTGTACTTAGCGGGACCGATGAGCAGTTCTTC.

The chain has TRBV7-2 and TRBJ2-2, with 9 nucleotides matching TRBD2. From germline, CDR1 is SGHTA and CDR2 FQGNSA. The CDR3 spans 16 residues. V was pared by 6 bases and J by 5 bases, with 10 bases of the junction left unmatched. The CDR3 region has the DNA TGTGCCAGCAGTCGTAGCGGGGGAAAAGGGACCGGGGAGCTGTTTTTT. It is translated as CASSRSGGKGTGELFF. Based on the CDR3 plus reference TRBV7-2 and TRBJ2-2, the full variable domain is GAGVSQSPSNKVTEKGKDVELRCDPISGHTALYWYRQSLGQGLEFLIYFQGNSAPDKSGLPSDRFSAERTGGSVSTLTIQRTQQEDSAVYLCASSRSGGKGTGELFFGEGSRLTVL.

This clone has only one observation. The rearrangement joins TRBV6-1 to TRBJ1-1; TRBD1 might be the D (6 bases). Germline lookup yields CDR1 MNHNS and CDR2 SASEGT. Trimming stripped 7 bases from V and 6 bases from J, with 18 bases between. This CDR3 has 14 residues. CDR3 nucleotide sequence: TGTGCCAGCACAAGACAGGCTGAGTACGCTGAAGCTTTCTTT. As protein: CASTRQAEYAEAFF.

The V gene is TRBV19, the J gene TRBJ1-5, with D maybe TRBD1 (5 bases). Per the germline V gene, CDR1 is LNHDA and CDR2 is SQIVND (reference sequence). V was pared by 5 bases and J by 4 bases, with 12 bases between. The CDR3 is made up of 14 amino acids. The CDR3 loop is CASSQGLGNQPQHF. The CDR3 DNA sequence: TGTGCCAGTAGTCAGGGTTTAGGGAATCAGCCCCAGCATTTT.

This clone came up a few times. The gene calls are TRBV30 and TRBJ1-1; maybe TRBD1 (5 bases). The germline V gene encodes CDR1 GTSNPN and CDR2 SVGIG (reference sequence). The CDR3 spans 13 residues. Trimming stripped 5 bases from V and 0 bases from J, with 10 bases between. CDR3 DNA: TGTGCCTGGGGGGAGGGGATGAACACTGAAGCTTTCTTT. Translated, it gives CAWGEGMNTEAFF. The full variable domain, its missing parts supplied by reference TRBV30 and TRBJ1-1, is SQTIHQWPATLVQPVGSPLSLECTVEGTSNPNLYWYRQAAGRGLQLLFYSVGIGQISSEVPQNLSASRPQDRQFILSSKKLLLSDSGFYLCAWGEGMNTEAFFGQGTRLTVV.

The gene calls are TRBV9 and TRBJ1-4; tentative D call: TRBD1 (5 bases). Germline CDR1 and CDR2: SGDLS and YYNGEE. V was cut by 0 bases and J by 7 bases, with 13 bases left in between. This CDR3 comprises 15 residues. In DNA form, the CDR3 reads TGTGCCAGCAGCGTAGTCGGGGGGGTCGGTGAAAAACTGTTTTTT. Encoded protein: CASSVVGGVGEKLFF.

The V call is TRBV4-1, the J call TRBJ2-1, with 12 nucleotides matching TRBD2. Per the germline V gene, CDR1 is MGHRA and CDR2 is YSYEKL. J was trimmed by 3 bases and V by 4 bases; bases with no gene match: 7. The CDR3 loop spans 17 amino acids. The CDR3 sequence is CASSRQTSGGIYNEQFF. The CDR3 DNA follows: TGCGCCAGCAGCCGCCAAACTAGCGGGGGGATCTACAATGAGCAGTTCTTC.

This chain uses TRBV30 with TRBJ1-2; D unresolved. The V end was cut by 4 bases, the J end by 3 bases, with 15 bases between. The length of the CDR3 is 14 residues. Germline assignment: CDR1 GTSNPN and CDR2 SVGIG (reference sequence). CDR3 in DNA: TGTGCCTGGACCCGACAACCTGGTGACTATGGCTACACCTTC. Amino acid sequence: CAWTRQPGDYGYTF.

The chain uses TRBV2 and TRBJ1-5; no clear D. From germline, CDR1 is SNHLY and CDR2 FYNNEI. The CDR3 is made up of 14 amino acids. Trimming shortened V by 7 bases and J by 1 base, and 11 bases separated the two germline ends. CDR3 region: CASNYLGSNQPQHF. The CDR3 DNA sequence: TGTGCCAGCAATTATTTAGGGAGCAATCAGCCCCAGCATTTT. Variable domain in full (rest from reference TRBV2 and TRBJ1-5): EPEVTQTPSHQVTQMGQEVILRCVPISNHLYFYWYRQILGQKVEFLVSFYNNEISEKSEIFDDQFSVERPDGSNFTLKIRSTKLEDSAMYFCASNYLGSNQPQHFGDGTRLSIL.

This CDR3 reads CASSKGLAGETQYF. CDR3 DNA sequence: TGTGCCAGCAGTAAGGGACTAGCGGGAGAGACCCAGTACTTC. The rearrangement joins TRBV6-1 to TRBJ2-5; TRBD2 matches at 12 bases. The length of the CDR3 is 14 residues. The germline gives CDR1 MNHNS, CDR2 SASEGT. J gave up 4 bases and V 5 bases, and 2 bases lay outside the gene matches.

The chain joins TRBV2 to TRBJ2-7; tentative D call: TRBD1 (6 bases). The CDR3 runs to 13 residues. V was clipped by 1 base and J by 12 bases, with 16 bases between them. Looked up from germline, CDR1 is SNHLY and CDR2 is FYNNEI. CDR3 amino acids: CASSEGQLLGGYF. CDR3 in DNA: TGTGCCAGCAGTGAAGGGCAACTCTTAGGGGGGTACTTC. The full variable domain, with the rest looked up from reference TRBV2 and TRBJ2-7, is EPEVTQTPSHQVTQMGQEVILRCVPISNHLYFYWYRQILGQKVEFLVSFYNNEISEKSEIFDDQFSVERPDGSNFTLKIRSTKLEDSAMYFCASSEGQLLGGYFGPGTRLTVT.

The chain employs TRBV5-1 and TRBJ2-7; TRBD1 aligns across 9 bases. V was clipped by 0 bases and J by 6 bases; unmatched bases: 7. This CDR3 region has 15 residues. Germline CDR1 reads SGHRS; CDR2 reads YFSETQ. CDR3 amino acids: CASSLAMTGGGEQYF. CDR3 in DNA: TGCGCCAGCAGCTTGGCCATGACAGGGGGTGGCGAGCAGTACTTC.

This clone was observed a single time. An end of the junction differs from the germline gene, which may be a read error. The CDR3 loop reads CARSLCGPLF. CDR3 nucleotides: TGTGCCAGAAGCTTGTGCGGGCCCCTCTTC. J is TRBJ2-1 and V is TRBV5-3, with D possibly being TRBD2 (5 bases). Being an ORF, TRBV5-3 has a function that is uncertain. CDR3 length: 10 residues.

Here the CDR3 reads CASSLRAHNSPLHF. The CDR3 DNA follows: TGTGCCAGCAGCTTAAGGGCCCATAATTCACCCCTCCACTTT. This chain connects TRBV11-1 to TRBJ1-6; D is uncertain. The CDR3 loop spans 14 amino acids. The germline CDR1 and CDR2 sequences are SGHAT and FQDESV (reference sequence). Trimming left V 2 bases short and J 5 bases short, with 7 bases between.

This chain joins TRBV6-6 and TRBJ1-5; perhaps TRBD1 as D (5 bases). CDR1 is MNHNY and CDR2 is SVGAGI in the germline V gene (reference sequence). The CDR3 has 13 amino acids. Trimming took off 4 bases at V and 7 bases at J, with 11 bases between the two ends. The CDR3 nucleotides read TGTGCCAGCAGTTCCAGGGAGGGGCAGCCCCAGCATTTT. Translated: CASSSREGQPQHF.

V and J are TRBV19 and TRBJ2-2; a weak D match, TRBD1 (5 bases). The CDR3 totals 14 residues. Germline V gene lookup returns CDR1 LNHDA and CDR2 SQIVND (reference sequence). V shed 7 bases and J shed 4 bases, with 13 bases lying between them. CDR3 amino acids: CASKGRPFTGELFF. CDR3 DNA: TGTGCCAGTAAGGGGCGGCCGTTCACCGGGGAGCTGTTTTTT.

The V call is TRBV10-3, the J call TRBJ1-3; D is uncertain. The CDR3 is made up of 14 amino acids. V lost 6 bases to trimming and J lost 7 bases, with 16 bases between them. Germline CDR1 is ENHRY and CDR2 is SYGVKD. CDR3 protein: CAIRSTGRGNTIYF. The DNA of the CDR3 is TGTGCCATCAGGTCCACGGGAAGAGGGAACACCATATATTTT.

The chain recombines TRBV18 with TRBJ1-1; a weak D match, TRBD1 (5 bases). Germline CDR1 reads KGHSH; CDR2 reads LQKENI. Deletions cut 2 bases from V and 8 bases from J, with 12 bases between. This CDR3 contains 13 residues. The CDR3 loop is CASSPSDTREAFF. In DNA, the CDR3 is TGTGCCAGCTCACCATCGGACACTCGGGAAGCTTTCTTT.

The V call is TRBV18, the J call TRBJ2-1; 14 bases line up with TRBD2. The V and J ends lost 5 bases and 9 bases, in that order; junction bases with no gene match: 9. The CDR3 runs to 16 residues. The germline V gene encodes CDR1 KGHSH and CDR2 LQKENI. The CDR3: CASSTGLAGGAVEQFF. CDR3 bases: TGTGCCAGCTCAACTGGACTAGCGGGGGGAGCGGTTGAGCAGTTCTTC. The full variable domain, its missing parts supplied by reference TRBV18 and TRBJ2-1, is NAGVMQNPRHLVRRRGQEARLRCSPMKGHSHVYWYRQLPEEGLKFMVYLQKENIIDESGMPKERFSAEFPKEGPSILRIQQVVRGDSAAYFCASSTGLAGGAVEQFFGPGTRLTVL.

This clone was detected only once. V and J are TRBV7-8 and TRBJ2-1; a possible D gene is TRBD2 (7 bases). CDR1 SGHVS and CDR2 FQNEAQ come from the germline V gene. The V gene lost 5 bases and the J gene lost 12 bases, with 23 bases spanning the gap. This CDR3 spans 15 amino acids. CDR3 nucleotides: TGTGCCAGCAGCCCTACCGGGGGGCGCTTGTTCGGGCAGTTCTTC. Residues: CASSPTGGRLFGQFF.

The CDR3 bases are TGCGCCAGCAAACCCCCGAGTGGAGAGACCCAGTACTTC. This gives the protein CASKPPSGETQYF. V and J are TRBV5-1 and TRBJ2-5; D uncertain. Per the germline V gene, CDR1 is SGHRS and CDR2 is YFSETQ. V was pared by 6 bases and J by 4 bases, with 13 bases between. The CDR3 spans 13 residues. Drawing the rest from reference TRBV5-1 and TRBJ2-5, the complete variable domain is KAGVTQTPRYLIKTRGQQVTLSCSPISGHRSVSWYQQTPGQGLQFLFEYFSETQRNKGNFPGRFSGRQFSNSRSEMNVSTLELGDSALYLCASKPPSGETQYFGPGTRLLVL.

The chain has TRBV7-9 and TRBJ1-2; 7 bases agree with TRBD1. This CDR3 region has 15 residues. From germline, CDR1 is SEHNR and CDR2 FQNEAQ (reference sequence). The J segment lost 0 bases and the V segment lost 5 bases, leaving 6 bases of the junction unmatched. CDR3 coding DNA: TGTGCCAGCAGCACGGGACAGCACTCTAACTATGGCTACACCTTC. Its translation: CASSTGQHSNYGYTF.